A selection of T cell receptor beta chains follows, all from one sample in a study of CD8 T cells in Susac syndrome. TCRdb itself ran the immunoSEQ multiplex PCR reads through MiXCR, one entry per CDR3 protein. The repertoire holds tens of thousands of distinct CDR3 sequences, with 91% as singletons. Sequencing was done on a sample of CD8+ T cells from PBMCs. Source of these receptors: a human donor with multiple sclerosis. Both conserved end residues are part of each CDR3. The D gene is left open where the match is weak. Some rows mark clone size as missing; the rest say once, few, many or name a class of expanded clone.

V gene	D gene	J gene	clone size	CDR3 DNA	CDR3 protein
TRBV19	-	TRBJ2-1	-	TGTGCCAGTAGTATAACAGGAAGAGGGGACAATGAGCAGTTCTTC	CASSITGRGDNEQFF
TRBV5-5	-	TRBJ1-5	-	TGTGCCAGCAGCTTCTCAGGGAACAGTCAGCCCCAGCATTTT	CASSFSGNSQPQHF
TRBV7-7	TRBD2	TRBJ2-1	-	TGTGCTAGCAGCTTAGCGCTAGCGGCCTACAATGAGCAGTTCTTC	CASSLALAAYNEQFF
TRBV29-1	-	TRBJ1-4	-	TGCAGCGTTATAGGGATAGCTAATGAAAAACTGTTTTTT	CSVIGIANEKLFF
TRBV7-2	-	TRBJ1-1	few	TGTGCCAGCAGCTTAGACCTCACTGAAGCTTTCTTT	CASSLDLTEAFF
TRBV5-1	-	TRBJ2-1	-	TGCGCCAGCAGCTTGGAATTCTCTGCTATGGGTGAGCAGTTCTTC	CASSLEFSAMGEQFF
TRBV5-4	-	TRBJ2-2	-	TGTGCCAGCAGCTTGATAGTAGGTTCCACCGGGGAGCTGTTTTTT	CASSLIVGSTGELFF
TRBV27	TRBD1	TRBJ1-2	once	TGTGCCAGCAGTTCATGGGACAGCCAGAACTATGGCTACACCTTC	CASSSWDSQNYGYTF
TRBV6-6	-	TRBJ2-1	-	TGTGCCAGCAGTTACTTTAGGGACATCCGAGAAAATGAGCAGTTCTTC	CASSYFRDIRENEQFF
TRBV5-6	-	TRBJ2-1	-	TGTGCCAGCAGCTTGGACGGGGGCCGTTACAATGAGCAGTTCTTC	CASSLDGGRYNEQFF
TRBV20-1	TRBD2	TRBJ2-1	once	TGCAGTGCCCGGCGGGAGGGCCTCTACAATGAGCAGTTCTTC	CSARREGLYNEQFF
TRBV19	TRBD2	TRBJ2-1	-	TGTGCCAGTAGCCCTATGGGACTAGCTGGAGACAATGAGCAGTTCTTC	CASSPMGLAGDNEQFF
TRBV6-1	-	TRBJ2-3	-	TGTGCCAGCAGTGATCGGGGGAGCACAGATACGCAGTATTTT	CASSDRGSTDTQYF
TRBV7-8	TRBD2	TRBJ2-2	-	TGTGCCAGCAGCCAAACTAGCGGGAGGACCGGGGAGCTGTTTTTT	CASSQTSGRTGELFF
TRBV7-8	-	TRBJ2-5	-	TGTGCCAGCAGTTTTTGGCGGGACGGTCAAGAGACCCAGTACTTC	CASSFWRDGQETQYF
TRBV27	-	TRBJ2-7	-	TGTGCCAGCAGTTCTGGATACTCCTACGAGCAGTACTTC	CASSSGYSYEQYF
TRBV18	TRBD1	TRBJ2-2	-	TGTGCCAGCTCCCCTCCGGGACAGGGGTTGGCCGGGGAGCTGTTTTTT	CASSPPGQGLAGELFF
TRBV7-9	-	TRBJ1-2	-	TGTGCCAGCAGAGGTCAGGAACACTATGGCTACACCTTC	CASRGQEHYGYTF
TRBV19	TRBD1	TRBJ1-1	-	TGTGCCACCAGTACAGGGGGGAACACTGAAGCTTTCTTT	CATSTGGNTEAFF
TRBV9	-	TRBJ2-5	-	TGTGCCAGCAGGGGCGTTGAAGAGACCCAGTACTTC	CASRGVEETQYF
TRBV6-6	-	TRBJ2-5	-	TGTGCCAGCAGCCCGCCGGATAGGCAAGAGACCCAGTACTTC	CASSPPDRQETQYF
TRBV19	-	TRBJ1-1	-	TGTGCCAGTAGTATATCATCAGGCATGAACACTGAAGCTTTCTTT	CASSISSGMNTEAFF
TRBV28	-	TRBJ2-7	once	TGTGCCAGCAGTCTCGTGTTCCCTCTGTCCGAGCAGTACTTC	CASSLVFPLSEQYF
TRBV28	TRBD2	TRBJ2-3	-	TGTGCCAGCAGTCCACTTGAGGAGCGGGGGATGCAGTATTTT	CASSPLEERGMQYF
TRBV4-3	-	TRBJ2-7	-	TGCGCCAGCAGCCAAGACCCCGGGGATAGTAACGAGCAGTACTTC	CASSQDPGDSNEQYF
TRBV7-2	-	TRBJ1-5	-	TGTGCCAGCAGCTACCTCGATCAGCCCCAGCATTTT	CASSYLDQPQHF
TRBV28	-	TRBJ1-5	-	TGTGCCAGCAGCCGCAGCGTAGGACAGACCAATCAGCCCCAGCATTTT	CASSRSVGQTNQPQHF
TRBV14	-	TRBJ1-3	-	TGTGCCAGCAGCCAAGAGGAGAGGGTTGCACTCGTTGGAAACACCATATATTTT	CASSQEERVALVGNTIYF
TRBV7-9	-	TRBJ2-1	few	TGTGCCAGCAGCGGTCAGGACACTAGCTCCTACAATGAGCAGTTCTTC	CASSGQDTSSYNEQFF
TRBV12-3/TRBV12-4	TRBD1	TRBJ1-5	-	TGTGCCAGCAGTTCTACCCGGACAGGCCCTTTCCAGCCCCAGCATTTT	CASSSTRTGPFQPQHF
TRBV11-2	TRBD1	TRBJ1-2	-	TGTGCCAGCAGCTCCTCGGACAGGGAAACGGGTGGCTACACCTTC	CASSSSDRETGGYTF
TRBV30	TRBD2	TRBJ2-2	once	TGTGCCTGGAGTGTAGTGTTAGCGGGAGATACCGGGGAGCTGTTTTTT	CAWSVVLAGDTGELFF
TRBV25-1	-	TRBJ1-2	-	TGTGCCAGCAGTGAACTCCAGGGAAACTATGGCTACACCTTC	CASSELQGNYGYTF
TRBV4-3	-	TRBJ2-3	-	TGCGCCAGCAGCCAAGCTTCTATAGATACGCAGTATTTT	CASSQASIDTQYF
TRBV2	-	TRBJ1-5	-	TGTGCCAGCAGTGATATTGGGAATCAGCCCCAGCATTTT	CASSDIGNQPQHF
TRBV6-6	-	TRBJ1-1	-	TGTGCTAGTGGTATGAACACTGAAGCTTTCTTT	CASGMNTEAFF
TRBV20-1	TRBD1	TRBJ2-7	-	TGCAGTGCTGCTCCGGACAGGGAACCCTACGAGCAGTACTTC	CSAAPDREPYEQYF
TRBV12-3/TRBV12-4	TRBD2	TRBJ2-2	-	TGTGCCAGCTCCCTGGGGGGGACGAACACCGGGGAGCTGTTTTTT	CASSLGGTNTGELFF
TRBV27	TRBD1	TRBJ1-5	-	TGTGCCACCGCAGGGGGCGCGGAACAGCCCCAGCATTTT	CATAGGAEQPQHF
TRBV6-5	TRBD2	TRBJ2-5	-	TGTGCCAGCAGTTACTTGGCTAGCGGGAGGGGGGCCCAAGAGACCCAGTACTTC	CASSYLASGRGAQETQYF
TRBV7-8	TRBD1	TRBJ2-3	once	TGTGCCAGCAGCTTAGGGACGACAGGGGGAGGACCAAATACGCAGTATTTT	CASSLGTTGGGPNTQYF
TRBV4-1	TRBD1	TRBJ2-3	-	TGCGCCAGCAGCCAAGTGGAAGGACAGGGTTACGCAGATACGCAGTATTTT	CASSQVEGQGYADTQYF
TRBV12-3/TRBV12-4	-	TRBJ1-1	-	TGTGCCAGCAGTTTCGGGTCCGGTACTACCGAAGCTTTCTTT	CASSFGSGTTEAFF
TRBV2	-	TRBJ2-2	-	TGTGCCAGCAGTGAAGGGACAGTAAACACCGGGGAGCTGTTTTTT	CASSEGTVNTGELFF
TRBV4-1	-	TRBJ2-7	-	TGCGCCAGCAGACCGGAATCTCGCGACGAGCAGTACTTC	CASRPESRDEQYF
TRBV28	-	TRBJ2-5	-	TGTGCCAGCAGTCCCGGGGGTGCAGAGACCCAGTACTTC	CASSPGGAETQYF
TRBV5-6	-	TRBJ1-5	-	TGTGCCAGCAGCTTTGCGTCAACTCCCCATCAGCCCCAGCATTTT	CASSFASTPHQPQHF
TRBV28	TRBD1	TRBJ1-5	-	TGTGCCAGCAGTATGACAGGGGTTTGGAGCAATCAGCCCCAGCATTTT	CASSMTGVWSNQPQHF
TRBV6-1	-	TRBJ2-3	-	TGTGCCAGCAGTCTGCGGACAGGCACAGATACGCAGTATTTT	CASSLRTGTDTQYF
TRBV4-2	TRBD1	TRBJ2-7	-	TGTGCCAGCAGCCTTGACAGGGTAGCTCGCTACGAGCAGTACTTC	CASSLDRVARYEQYF
TRBV20-1	-	TRBJ2-7	-	TGCAGTGCTAGAGACTCGTATAAAGAAGGACCCGAGCAGTACTTC	CSARDSYKEGPEQYF
TRBV3-1	TRBD1	TRBJ2-1	-	TGTGCCAGCAGCCAGGGAACAGGGGAATTATCCTACAATGAGCAGTTCTTC	CASSQGTGELSYNEQFF
TRBV28	-	TRBJ2-7	-	TGTGCCAGCACCCTCCGGGCGGGACGCGAGCAGTACTTC	CASTLRAGREQYF
TRBV3-1	-	TRBJ2-3	once	TGTGCCAGCAGCCCTCGATGGGGGGCGAGCACAGATACGCAGTATTTT	CASSPRWGASTDTQYF
TRBV4-1	-	TRBJ2-2	-	TGCGCCAGCAGCCAAGGGCCAGGGGCCGGGGAGCTGTTTTTT	CASSQGPGAGELFF
TRBV11-2	-	TRBJ2-1	once	TGTGCCAGCAGCTTACCCTCCCGCGGGGCCTACAATGAGCAGTTCTTC	CASSLPSRGAYNEQFF
TRBV28	-	TRBJ2-4	-	TGTGCCAGCAGTTTATCCCGTGTAGCCAAAAACATTCAGTACTTC	CASSLSRVAKNIQYF